These 7 T cell receptor beta chains came from one sample sequenced in a study of blood T cell repertoires in COVID-19. Clones were read by immunoSEQ multiplex PCR, and TCRdb kept only the in-frame ones, dropping some. The table lists approximately 210,000 clones, under 95% of them singletons. The material sequenced was peripheral blood. The receptors were sampled from a man aged 25 to 40 with acute or convalescent COVID-19.

The chain employs TRBV9 and TRBJ2-3; 9 positions match TRBD2. Unmatched junction bases numbered 11, after V lost 0 bases and J lost 6 bases. This CDR3 is built from 17 residues. In germline, CDR1 is SGDLS, CDR2 YYNGEE. CDR3 sequence: CASSVDLLAGPLDTQYF. In DNA form, the CDR3 reads TGTGCCAGCAGCGTAGACCTCCTAGCGGGGCCTCTTGATACGCAGTATTTT. The full variable domain, its missing parts supplied by reference TRBV9 and TRBJ2-3, is DSGVTQTPKHLITATGQRVTLRCSPRSGDLSVYWYQQSLDQGLQFLIQYYNGEERAKGNILERFSAQQFPDLHSELNLSSLELGDSALYFCASSVDLLAGPLDTQYFGPGTRLTVL.

V and J are TRBV12-2 and TRBJ2-1; no DNA check was done on the table's D call, TRBD2. TRBV12-2 corresponds to a pseudogene. The CDR3 spans 19 residues. The DNA for the CDR3 is TGTGCAAGTCGCTTAATAGAAAGAGGGCCAGTGTACTCCTACAATGAGCAGTTCTTC. It translates to CASRLIERGPVYSYNEQFF.

This clone has just one count. The chain carries TRBV10-1 and TRBJ2-7; maybe TRBD1 (6 bases). Germline loops: CDR1 WNHNN, CDR2 SYGVQD (reference sequence). The germline V and J ends were trimmed by 4 bases and 2 bases, with 12 bases remaining between them. The CDR3 sequence is 14 residues long. The CDR3 is CASSATGIPYEQYF. In nucleotides, the CDR3 is TGCGCCAGCAGTGCAACAGGGATACCCTACGAGCAGTACTTC.

The chain is built from TRBV19 and TRBJ2-7, with TRBD2 as a possible D gene (6 bases). With 4 bases removed from V and 0 bases from J, the gap between germline ends came to 7 bases. CDR3 length: 13 amino acids. Per germline, CDR1 LNHDA and CDR2 SQIVND (reference sequence). The CDR3 reads CASSSGVSYEQYF. The CDR3, as DNA: TGTGCCAGTAGTAGCGGGGTCTCCTACGAGCAGTACTTC.

CDR3 residues: CASSQLASYEQYF. The CDR3 nucleotides are TGTGCCAGCAGCCAATTAGCGTCGTACGAGCAGTACTTC. The chain employs TRBV3-1 (or the pseudogene TRBV3-2) and TRBJ2-7, with D maybe TRBD2 (5 bases). The CDR3 extends over 13 amino acids. The V and J ends lost 2 bases and 4 bases respectively, with 9 bases between them. CDR1 and CDR2 from the germline V gene are LGHDT and YNNKEL (reference sequence).

The CDR3 coding sequence is TGTGCCAGCAGTGGGACAGGGGGCAATCAGCCCCAGCATTTT. The encoded protein is CASSGTGGNQPQHF. The J gene is TRBJ1-5, the V gene TRBV2; 9 bases match TRBD1. This CDR3 is 14 amino acids long. The germline CDR1 and CDR2 sequences are SNHLY and FYNNEI. With V trimmed by 4 bases and J by 2 bases, 0 bases remained unmatched.

The chain is built from TRBV25-1 and TRBJ2-7; 11 bases agree with TRBD1. V shed 1 base and J 3 bases; nucleotides not matched to a gene: 5. Germline CDR1 is MGHDK and CDR2 is SYGVNS. This CDR3 is built from 16 residues. The CDR3 reads CASSEFSGTGGYEQYF. In DNA, the CDR3 is TGTGCCAGCAGTGAATTCTCCGGGACAGGGGGCTACGAGCAGTACTTC.